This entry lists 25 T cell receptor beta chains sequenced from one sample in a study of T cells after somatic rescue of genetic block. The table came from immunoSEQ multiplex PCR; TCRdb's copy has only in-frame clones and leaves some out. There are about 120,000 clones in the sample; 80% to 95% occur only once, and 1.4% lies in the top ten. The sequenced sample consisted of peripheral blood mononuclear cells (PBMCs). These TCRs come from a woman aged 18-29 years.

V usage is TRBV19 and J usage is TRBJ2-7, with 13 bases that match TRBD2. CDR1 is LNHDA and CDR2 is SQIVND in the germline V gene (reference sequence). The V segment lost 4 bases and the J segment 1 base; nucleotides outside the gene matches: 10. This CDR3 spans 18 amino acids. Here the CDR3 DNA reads TGTGCCAGTAGTAGGAGGGCTGGACTAGCGGGGGTATCCTACGAGCAGTACTTC. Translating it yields CASSRRAGLAGVSYEQYF.

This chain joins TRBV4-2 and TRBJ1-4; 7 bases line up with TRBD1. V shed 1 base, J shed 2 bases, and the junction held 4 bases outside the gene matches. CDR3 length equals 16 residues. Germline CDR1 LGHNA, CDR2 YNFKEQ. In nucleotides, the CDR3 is TGTGCCAGCAGCCAAGGACGACAGGGCACTAATGAAAAACTGTTTTTT. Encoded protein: CASSQGRQGTNEKLFF.

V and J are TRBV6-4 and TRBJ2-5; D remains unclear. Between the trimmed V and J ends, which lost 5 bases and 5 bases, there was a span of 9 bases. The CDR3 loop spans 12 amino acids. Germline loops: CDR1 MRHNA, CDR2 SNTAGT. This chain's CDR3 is CASSSCVETQYF. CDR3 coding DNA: TGTGCCAGCAGTTCATGCGTCGAGACCCAGTACTTC.

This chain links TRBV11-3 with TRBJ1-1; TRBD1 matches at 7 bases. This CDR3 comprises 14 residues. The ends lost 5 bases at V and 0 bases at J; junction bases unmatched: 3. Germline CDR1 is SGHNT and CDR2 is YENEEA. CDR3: CASSPGQLNTEAFF. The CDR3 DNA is TGTGCCAGCAGCCCGGGACAGCTGAACACTGAAGCTTTCTTT.

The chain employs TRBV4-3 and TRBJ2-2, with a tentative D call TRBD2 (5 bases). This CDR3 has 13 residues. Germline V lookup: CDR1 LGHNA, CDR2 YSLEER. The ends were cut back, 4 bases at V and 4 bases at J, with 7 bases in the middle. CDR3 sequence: CASSLGLTGELFF. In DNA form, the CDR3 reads TGCGCCAGCAGCCTCGGACTCACCGGGGAGCTGTTTTTT.

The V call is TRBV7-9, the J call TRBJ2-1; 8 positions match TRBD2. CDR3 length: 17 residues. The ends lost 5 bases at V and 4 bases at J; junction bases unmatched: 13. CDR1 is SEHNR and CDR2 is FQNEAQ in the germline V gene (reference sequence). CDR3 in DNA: TGTGCCAGCAGCCGACGGGGGAGCGGGGGACTGTACAATGAGCAGTTCTTC. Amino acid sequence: CASSRRGSGGLYNEQFF.

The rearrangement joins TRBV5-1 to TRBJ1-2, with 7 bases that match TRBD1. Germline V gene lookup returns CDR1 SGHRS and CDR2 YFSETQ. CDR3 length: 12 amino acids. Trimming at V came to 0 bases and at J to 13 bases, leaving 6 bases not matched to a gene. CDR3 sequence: CASSLGQGGITF. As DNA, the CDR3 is TGCGCCAGCAGCTTGGGACAGGGTGGCATCACCTTC.

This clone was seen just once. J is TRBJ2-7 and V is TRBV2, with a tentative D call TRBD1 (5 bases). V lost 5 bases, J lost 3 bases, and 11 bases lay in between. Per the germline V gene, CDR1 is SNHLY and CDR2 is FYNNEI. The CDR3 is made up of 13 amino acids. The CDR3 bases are TGTGCCAGCAGTTTGACAGAGTTCTACGAGCAGTACTTC. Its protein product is CASSLTEFYEQYF.

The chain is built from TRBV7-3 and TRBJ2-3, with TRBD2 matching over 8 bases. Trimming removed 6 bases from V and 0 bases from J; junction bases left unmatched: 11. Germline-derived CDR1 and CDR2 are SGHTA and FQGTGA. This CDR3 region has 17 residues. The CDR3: CASSPRGGTPSTDTQYF. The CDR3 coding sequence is TGTGCCAGCAGTCCCCGCGGGGGGACGCCTAGCACAGATACGCAGTATTTT.

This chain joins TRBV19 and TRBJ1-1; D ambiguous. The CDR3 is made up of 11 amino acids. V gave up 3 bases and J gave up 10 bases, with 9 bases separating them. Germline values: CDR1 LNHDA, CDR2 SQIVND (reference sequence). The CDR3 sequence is CASSIRAGAFF. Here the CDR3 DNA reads TGTGCCAGTAGTATCCGGGCGGGAGCTTTCTTT.

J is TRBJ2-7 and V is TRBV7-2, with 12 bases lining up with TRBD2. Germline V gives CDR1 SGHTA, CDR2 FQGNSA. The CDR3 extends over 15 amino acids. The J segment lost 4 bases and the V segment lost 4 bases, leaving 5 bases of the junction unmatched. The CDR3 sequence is CASSSGTSGRYEQYF. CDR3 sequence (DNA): TGTGCCAGCAGCTCGGGGACTAGCGGGCGATACGAGCAGTACTTC.

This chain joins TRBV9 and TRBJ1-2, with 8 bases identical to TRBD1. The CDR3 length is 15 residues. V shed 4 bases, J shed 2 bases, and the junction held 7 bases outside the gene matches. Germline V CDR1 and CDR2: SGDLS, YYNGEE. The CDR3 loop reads CASSPWTGQNYGYTF. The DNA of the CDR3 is TGTGCCAGCAGCCCATGGACAGGGCAGAACTATGGCTACACCTTC.

The CDR3, as DNA: TGTGCCAGCTCACGCGAACAGGGGGGCGAAAAACTGTTTTTT. Encoded protein: CASSREQGGEKLFF. The rearrangement joins TRBV18 to TRBJ1-4, with 8 bases lining up with TRBD1. CDR1 and CDR2 from the germline V gene are KGHSH and LQKENI. CDR3 size: 14 residues. Germline trimming cut 4 bases from V and 8 bases from J; bases unmatched to any gene: 6.

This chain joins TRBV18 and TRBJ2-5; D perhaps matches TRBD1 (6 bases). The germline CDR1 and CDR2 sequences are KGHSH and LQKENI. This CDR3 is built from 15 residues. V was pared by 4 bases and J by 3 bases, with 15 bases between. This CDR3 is CASSLPRDTKETQYF. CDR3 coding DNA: TGTGCCAGCTCACTTCCCCGGGACACGAAAGAGACCCAGTACTTC.

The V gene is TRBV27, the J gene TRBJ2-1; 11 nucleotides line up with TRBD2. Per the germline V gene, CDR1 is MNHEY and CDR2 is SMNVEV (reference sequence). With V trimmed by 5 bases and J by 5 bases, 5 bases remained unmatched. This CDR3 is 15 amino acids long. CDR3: CASSDGTSGDNEQFF. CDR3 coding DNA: TGTGCCAGCAGTGACGGGACTAGCGGCGACAATGAGCAGTTCTTC.

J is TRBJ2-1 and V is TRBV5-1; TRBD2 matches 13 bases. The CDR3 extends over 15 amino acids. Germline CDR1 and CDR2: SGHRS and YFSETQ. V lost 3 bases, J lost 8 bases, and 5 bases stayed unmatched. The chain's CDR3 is CASSSTSGGAYEQFF. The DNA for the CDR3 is TGCGCCAGCAGCTCCACTAGCGGGGGGGCCTATGAGCAGTTCTTC.

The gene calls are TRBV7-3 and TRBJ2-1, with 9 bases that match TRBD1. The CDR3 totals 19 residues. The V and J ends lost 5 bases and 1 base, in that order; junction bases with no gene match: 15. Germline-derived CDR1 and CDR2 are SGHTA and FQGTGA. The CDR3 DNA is TGTGCCAGCAGCCCTTTCCCGGGACAGGGTCGTTTATCCTACAATGAGCAGTTCTTC. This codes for CASSPFPGQGRLSYNEQFF.

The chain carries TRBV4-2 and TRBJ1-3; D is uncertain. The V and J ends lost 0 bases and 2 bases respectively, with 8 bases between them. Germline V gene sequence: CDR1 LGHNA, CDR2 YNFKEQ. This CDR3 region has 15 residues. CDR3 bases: TGTGCCAGCAGCCAAGACAGGCACACTGGAAACACCATATATTTT. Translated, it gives CASSQDRHTGNTIYF.

Here the CDR3 reads CASSRPGQGAGEQYF. The CDR3 DNA reads as TGCGCCAGCAGCCGGCCTGGACAGGGGGCGGGTGAGCAGTACTTC. The chain uses TRBV4-1 and TRBJ2-7; TRBD1 matches at 11 bases. V was clipped by 4 bases and J by 7 bases; unmatched bases: 9. This CDR3 spans 15 amino acids. In germline, CDR1 is MGHRA, CDR2 YSYEKL.

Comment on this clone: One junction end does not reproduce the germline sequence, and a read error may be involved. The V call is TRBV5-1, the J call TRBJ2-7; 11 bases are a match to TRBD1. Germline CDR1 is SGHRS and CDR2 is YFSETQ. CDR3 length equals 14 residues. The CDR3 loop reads CASSLAGQGGVKRF. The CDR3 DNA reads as TGCGCCAGCAGCCTTGCGGGACAGGGGGGTGTTAAGAGGTTC. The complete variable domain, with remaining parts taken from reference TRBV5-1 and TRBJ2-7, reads KAGVTQTPRYLIKTRGQQVTLSCSPISGHRSVSWYQQTPGQGLQFLFEYFSETQRNKGNFPGRFSGRQFSNSRSEMNVSTLELGDSALYLCASSLAGQGGVKRFGPGTRLTVT.

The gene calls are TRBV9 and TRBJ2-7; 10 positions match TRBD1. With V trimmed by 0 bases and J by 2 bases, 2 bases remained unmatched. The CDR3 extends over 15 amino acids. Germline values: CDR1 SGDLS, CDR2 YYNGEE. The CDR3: CASSVEGQGAYEQYF. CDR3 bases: TGTGCCAGCAGCGTAGAAGGACAGGGGGCCTACGAGCAGTACTTC.

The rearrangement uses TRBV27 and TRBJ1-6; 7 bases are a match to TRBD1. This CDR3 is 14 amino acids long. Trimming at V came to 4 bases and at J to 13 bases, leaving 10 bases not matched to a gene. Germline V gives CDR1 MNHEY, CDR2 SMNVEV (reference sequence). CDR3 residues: CASSSRTGVTPLHF. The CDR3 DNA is TGTGCCAGCAGTTCCCGGACAGGAGTAACGCCCCTCCACTTT.

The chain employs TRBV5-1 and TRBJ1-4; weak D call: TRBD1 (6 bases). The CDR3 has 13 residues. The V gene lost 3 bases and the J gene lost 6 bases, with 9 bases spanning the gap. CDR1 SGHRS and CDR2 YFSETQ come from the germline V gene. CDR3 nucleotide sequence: TGCGCCAGCAGCTGGGACATCCATGAAAAACTGTTTTTT. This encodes CASSWDIHEKLFF.

This CDR3 reads CASSLRTDQSAQHF. The CDR3 region has the DNA TGTGCCAGCAGCTTGCGGACAGACCAATCGGCCCAGCATTTT. This chain links TRBV5-5 with TRBJ1-5, with D possibly being TRBD1 (6 bases). The germline V gene encodes CDR1 SGHKS and CDR2 YYEKEE (reference sequence). This CDR3 is 14 amino acids long. The V gene lost 1 base and the J gene lost 11 bases, with 16 bases spanning the gap. The full variable domain, in which reference TRBV5-5 and TRBJ1-5 provide the parts outside the CDR3, is DAGVTQSPTHLIKTRGQQVTLRCSPISGHKSVSWYQQVLGQGPQFIFQYYEKEERGRGNFPDRFSARQFPNYSSELNVNALLLGDSALYLCASSLRTDQSAQHFGDGTRLSIL.

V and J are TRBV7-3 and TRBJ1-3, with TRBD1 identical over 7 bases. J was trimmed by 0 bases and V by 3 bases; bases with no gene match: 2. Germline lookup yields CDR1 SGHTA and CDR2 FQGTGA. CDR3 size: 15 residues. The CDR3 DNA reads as TGTGCCAGCAGCTTGACAGGGAGCTCTGGAAACACCATATATTTT. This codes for CASSLTGSSGNTIYF.